The clone carrying this TCR beta chain was counted only a few times. Antigen specificity is unknown. Using RNA template, CDR3s of TCR alpha and beta were amplified with iRepertoire arm-PCR. TCRdb processed the multiplex PCR reads anew with MiXCR; each CDR3 protein has one entry. The profile covers about 410,000 distinct CDR3 sequences, with roughly two fifths appearing a single time and 12% taken by the ten largest. This entry comes from a study of glioma-infiltrating T cells. Whole-study findings and limits: Shared blood CDR3 signature motifs marked patients with low tissue-blood divergence. Gliomas, especially low-grade, showed above-expected tissue-blood divergence; non-neoplastic patients showed below.

This CDR3 is built from 13 residues. V shed 4 bases and J 5 bases; nucleotides not matched to a gene: 4. Germline CDR1 reads SGHRS; CDR2 reads YFSETQ. The gene calls are TRBV5-1 and TRBJ1-1; 8 bases fit TRBD1. The sequence was obtained from a human donor with low-grade glioma or glioblastoma, undergoing nonglioma brain surgery, or in good health (not recorded which). The sequencing input was glioma tissue, nonneoplastic brain tissue, or PBMCs (not recorded which). The CDR3 loop reads CASSPRGQTEAFF. CDR3 bases: TGCGCCAGCAGCCCCAGGGGGCAAACTGAAGCTTTCTTT.